Below, 19 T cell receptor beta chains from the same sample are listed, as sequenced in a study of blood T cell repertoires in COVID-19. Sequencing was performed with immunoSEQ multiplex PCR; in TCRdb, only in-frame clones are kept and a portion is missing. This table holds 150,000 to 200,000 clones, 80% to 85% found once. Material: PBMCs or T cells enriched from blood (not recorded which). Receptors were obtained from a woman aged 55-70 years who had recovered from COVID-19.

The gene calls are TRBV6-2 or TRBV6-3 and TRBJ1-5, with TRBD1 matching over 10 bases. The CDR3 is made up of 15 amino acids. CDR1 is MNHEY and CDR2 is SVGEGT in the germline V gene. V dropped 4 bases and J dropped 8; count of bases not matched to a gene: 8. This chain's CDR3 is CASSLDRGDVEPQHF. The CDR3, as DNA: TGTGCCAGCAGTTTGGACAGGGGGGACGTAGAGCCCCAGCATTTT.

The chain links TRBV5-5 to TRBJ1-6; 7 positions agree with TRBD1. The CDR3 sequence is 16 residues long. V lost 4 bases, J lost 4 bases, and 8 bases stayed unmatched. Germline V lookup: CDR1 SGHKS, CDR2 YYEKEE (reference sequence). CDR3 amino acids: CASSIDRAAYNSPLHF. CDR3 sequence (DNA): TGTGCCAGCAGCATCGACAGGGCGGCGTATAATTCACCCCTCCACTTT.

The V gene is TRBV29-1, the J gene TRBJ2-6, with 10 positions matching TRBD1. J gave up 4 bases and V 7 bases, and 7 bases lay outside the gene matches. The CDR3 loop spans 15 amino acids. Germline V lookup: CDR1 SQVTM, CDR2 ANQGSEA. The CDR3 DNA reads TGCAGCGCCCGACAGGGGGCGGGGGGGGCCAACGTCCTGACTTTC. Amino acids: CSARQGAGGANVLTF.

V usage is TRBV2 and J usage is TRBJ2-3, with D unclear. CDR1 is SNHLY and CDR2 is FYNNEI in the germline V gene. V lost 6 bases and J 6 bases, leaving 10 bases between the germline ends. This CDR3 has 12 residues. Here the CDR3 DNA reads TGTGCCAGCAGCCCTTATCGGGATACGCAGTATTTT. Translated, it gives CASSPYRDTQYF.

V and J are TRBV2 and TRBJ2-2, with 8 bases identical to TRBD1. The V gene end was trimmed by 6 bases and the J gene end by 5 bases; junction bases not matched to a gene: 5. Germline lookup yields CDR1 SNHLY and CDR2 FYNNEI. The CDR3 runs 14 residues. The CDR3 is CASSGTGDTGELFF. CDR3 nucleotide sequence: TGTGCCAGCAGCGGGACAGGAGATACCGGGGAGCTGTTTTTT. The variable domain in full, with the rest retrieved from reference TRBV2 and TRBJ2-2, is EPEVTQTPSHQVTQMGQEVILRCVPISNHLYFYWYRQILGQKVEFLVSFYNNEISEKSEIFDDQFSVERPDGSNFTLKIRSTKLEDSAMYFCASSGTGDTGELFFGEGSRLTVL.

V gene TRBV5-8 combines with J gene TRBJ1-1; TRBD1 might be the D (6 bases). CDR1 is SGHTS and CDR2 is YDEGEE in the germline V gene. The length of the CDR3 is 14 residues. Between the trimmed V and J ends, which lost 2 bases and 2 bases, there was a span of 10 bases. The CDR3 reads CASSLRTANTEAFF. The CDR3 bases are TGTGCCAGCAGCTTACGGACAGCTAACACTGAAGCTTTCTTT. Variable domain in full (rest from reference TRBV5-8 and TRBJ1-1): EAGVTQSPTHLIKTRGQQATLRCSPISGHTSVYWYQQALGLGLQFLLWYDEGEERNRGNFPPRFSGRQFPNYSSELNVNALELEDSALYLCASSLRTANTEAFFGQGTRLTVV.

V and J are TRBV6-5 and TRBJ1-5; D is unclear. The CDR3 is made up of 13 amino acids. The ends were cut back, 0 bases at V and 5 bases at J, with 5 bases in the middle. Germline CDR1 is MNHEY and CDR2 is SVGAGI. The CDR3 loop is CASSYSEYQPQHF. In DNA form, the CDR3 reads TGTGCCAGCAGTTACTCCGAGTATCAGCCCCAGCATTTT.

The chain couples TRBV19 to TRBJ1-2; D remains ambiguous. CDR1 is LNHDA, CDR2 SQIVND, per germline (reference sequence). The CDR3 is 13 amino acids. Trimming took off 5 bases at V and 3 bases at J, with 10 bases between the two ends. The CDR3 DNA reads as TGTGCCAGTAGTCAGCAGGTTGACTATGGCTACACCTTC. It translates to CASSQQVDYGYTF.

The chain joins TRBV9 to TRBJ1-4; D perhaps matches TRBD1 (6 bases). This CDR3 has 14 amino acids. V lost 5 bases and J lost 6, with 14 bases in between. CDR1 is SGDLS, CDR2 YYNGEE, per germline. The CDR3 loop reads CASRRGSQDEKLFF. CDR3 in DNA: TGTGCCAGCAGGAGGGGGTCACAGGATGAAAAACTGTTTTTT.

The J gene is TRBJ1-5, the V gene TRBV3-1 (or the pseudogene TRBV3-2); D is uncertain. The CDR3 sequence is 12 residues long. CDR1 is LGHDT, CDR2 YNNKEL, per germline (reference sequence). V lost 4 bases, J lost 9 bases, and 10 bases lay in between. The CDR3 DNA follows: TGTGCCAGCAGCCCCCCCCGCGGGCCCCAGCATTTT. This codes for CASSPPRGPQHF.

The V and J genes are TRBV5-4 and TRBJ2-5; D might be TRBD1 (5 bases). Trimming stripped 0 bases from V and 2 bases from J, with 8 bases between. The CDR3 length is 14 residues. The germline V gene has CDR1 SGHNT and CDR2 YYREEE (reference sequence). In DNA, the CDR3 is TGTGCCAGCAGCTTGGGGTCAGGGCAAGAGACCCAGTACTTC. As protein: CASSLGSGQETQYF.

The gene calls are TRBV5-1 and TRBJ1-2, with TRBD1 as a possible D gene (5 bases). Germline values: CDR1 SGHRS, CDR2 YFSETQ. V was trimmed by 1 base and J by 7 bases, leaving 11 bases between them. This CDR3 spans 13 amino acids. The CDR3 protein is CASSLKTDTGYTF. For the CDR3, the DNA is TGCGCCAGCAGCTTGAAGACGGACACTGGCTACACCTTC.

V and J are TRBV5-1 and TRBJ1-4; TRBD1 might be the D (5 bases). Germline V gene sequence: CDR1 SGHRS, CDR2 YFSETQ. The CDR3 is made up of 17 amino acids. V was clipped by 0 bases and J by 0 bases, with 12 bases between them. The CDR3 nucleotides read TGCGCCAGCAGCTTGGACCGGGGGACTGCAACTAATGAAAAACTGTTTTTT. It encodes CASSLDRGTATNEKLFF.

The CDR3 DNA sequence: TGTGCCAGCAGAAACGGGACTAGCGGCCTCAATGAGCAGTTCTTC. It specifies CASRNGTSGLNEQFF. V and J are TRBV3-1 (or the pseudogene TRBV3-2) and TRBJ2-1; 11 bases agree with TRBD2. The CDR3 is 15 residues long. The V gene's germline CDR1 is LGHDT and CDR2 YNNKEL (reference sequence). V was clipped by 6 bases and J by 6 bases; unmatched bases: 7.

The chain combines TRBV6-5 with TRBJ1-2; D not certain. The CDR3 is 12 residues long. The germline CDR1 and CDR2 sequences are MNHEY and SVGAGI. V lost 6 bases and J lost 4, with 9 bases in between. Written as DNA, the CDR3 is TGTGCCAGCAGGCAAGACATCTATGGCTACACCTTC. This codes for CASRQDIYGYTF.

The chain is built from TRBV2 and TRBJ2-7; 7 nucleotides align to TRBD2. This CDR3 spans 17 amino acids. Germline V gene sequence: CDR1 SNHLY, CDR2 FYNNEI. The V gene end was trimmed by 5 bases and the J gene end by 6 bases; junction bases not matched to a gene: 19. In DNA, the CDR3 is TGTGCCAGCAGTTTTATGCGGCGGCCGGCGGGCGGGAGCGAGCAGTACTTC. Amino acid sequence: CASSFMRRPAGGSEQYF.

This chain connects TRBV2 to TRBJ2-1, with 9 positions matching TRBD2. V was clipped by 7 bases and J by 10 bases; unmatched bases: 11. CDR3 length: 14 residues. Germline loops: CDR1 SNHLY, CDR2 FYNNEI. The CDR3 DNA sequence: TGTGCCAGCAAAAGGCTAGCGGGATTAGAGGAGCAGTTCTTC. It encodes CASKRLAGLEEQFF.

V gene TRBV3-1 (or the pseudogene TRBV3-2) combines with J gene TRBJ1-1, with 7 bases aligning to TRBD1. This CDR3 comprises 15 residues. CDR1 and CDR2 (germline): LGHDT, YNNKEL (reference sequence). Trimming at V came to 0 bases and at J to 5 bases, leaving 6 bases not matched to a gene. This chain's CDR3 is CASSQDVAGGTEAFF. The CDR3 DNA reads as TGTGCCAGCAGCCAAGATGTCGCAGGGGGAACTGAAGCTTTCTTT.

The V call is TRBV25-1, the J call TRBJ1-3; weak D call: TRBD1 (5 bases). The CDR3 has 17 residues. Trimming cost V 2 bases and J 0 bases, with 14 bases left between them. Looked up from germline, CDR1 is MGHDK and CDR2 is SYGVNS. The chain's CDR3 is CASSEPQGTISGNTIYF. DNA for the CDR3: TGTGCCAGCAGTGAACCGCAGGGCACCATCTCTGGAAACACCATATATTTT.